This T cell receptor (beta chain) was sequenced during a study of T cell responses to AZD1222 COVID-19 vaccine. Measured with immunoSEQ multiplex PCR; TCRdb has only the in-frame clones, and not every one. The sample has some 170,000 clones, 70% to 90% seen once; the top ten hold roughly 4%. The CDR3 totals 12 residues. Germline values: CDR1 KGHSH, CDR2 LQKENI. With 6 bases removed from V and 4 bases from J, the gap between germline ends came to 10 bases. The rearrangement uses TRBV18 and TRBJ2-7, with unresolved D. This specimen consisted of peripheral blood, obtained 28 days after the second AZD1222 dose. The source of this sequence is an adult who received the AZD1222 COVID-19 vaccine. The DNA of the CDR3 is TGTGCCAGCTCGCTCAAGACGTACGAGCAGTACTTC. Translated, it gives CASSLKTYEQYF.